The entry that follows covers one TCR beta chain sequence. Its antigen specificity is not known. No base quality information exists; no much larger clone differs at one position. The ophthalmopathy patients had moderately to severely active disease, with a Clinical Activity Score of 3 or higher, a NOSPECS grade of 4 or higher, and a disease duration of less than 3 months. Patients were excluded if they had other autoimmune diseases, uncontrolled infections, pregnancy or lactation. Clinical symptoms, serum thyroxine, TRAb, thyroid ultrasound and orbital computed tomography were used for diagnosis. Using Ficoll-Paque density gradient centrifugation, PBMCs were isolated from 10 ml of fresh peripheral blood. Trizol reagent was used to extract the total RNA, and its quality was then checked on an Agilent 2100 Bioanalyzer. The data derive from a study of Graves' ophthalmopathy and Graves' hyperthyroidism (dated by TCRdb to the late 2010s). About the investigation overall: Peripheral blood was collected before any treatment was given, at the time of initial diagnosis. Once sampling was done, hyperthyroidism patients were given methimazole at a starting dose of 30 mg daily, while ophthalmopathy patients were given high-dose intravenous methylprednisolone. To explore V-J signatures that separate ophthalmopathy from hyperthyroidism, a discovery set of about a hundred patients was enrolled, consisting of more than 40 with ophthalmopathy and 57 with stable hyperthyroidism. TCR beta repertoire signatures were used to distinguish Graves' ophthalmopathy from Graves' hyperthyroidism and to predict progression to ophthalmopathy. T-cell repertoires of thyroid tissue and blood were compared in six hyperthyroidism patients. An independent validation cohort comprised some 19 hyperthyroidism patients and 15 to 17 patients who later progressed from hyperthyroidism to ophthalmopathy. In total, some 140 blood samples were TCR-sequenced: some 40 ophthalmopathy, some 75 hyperthyroidism and approximately 17 hyperthyroidism-to-ophthalmopathy patients. Study-wide conclusions, independent of this receptor: Most expanded thyroid clonotypes with frequency above 0.001 were also detected in blood, suggesting blood repertoires may reflect the thyroid immune response. In cross-validation, the 13-signature model distinguished ophthalmopathy from stable hyperthyroidism with nearly 90% sensitivity and approximately 81% specificity, while in the test set the corresponding values were around 79% and 71%. In validation, the model predicted ophthalmopathy progression with 55% to 71% sensitivity and roughly 72% specificity; roughly 11 predicted patients were CT-confirmed with GO in a median of approximately six months. Sample size was not predetermined statistically, and investigators were not blinded to group allocation.

Spanning cysteine to phenylalanine, the CDR3 consists of 14 amino acids. Kept here is only the CDR3 DNA, which spans 42 bases and is read in frame from base 1. V ends up 4 bases short and J 7 bases short, with an unmatched junction base count of 11. CDR1 and CDR2, looked up from the germline V gene, are SQVTM and ANQGSEA. For repertoire sequencing, the TCR beta CDR3 regions were amplified from RNA transcripts. HTBI primers and the Qiagen OneStep RT-PCR kit were used in a first-round RT-PCR, which was followed by a second-round multiplex PCR, size selection and purification. The libraries underwent paired-end sequencing with 100 bp reads on an Illumina HiSeq2000. Per the source publication's procedure: SOAPnuke was used for read processing, and reads with adapters, uncalled bases, a mean Phred below 15, or no exact constant-primer or identifier match were discarded. High-quality paired reads were merged with COPE v1.2.5. Each unique nucleotide sequence was defined as a clonotype, and clonotypes were aligned to IMGT TRB V, D and J references with MiTCR v1.1. The analysis was limited to V-J combinations with a frequency above 0.0001, which together covered more than 99% of repertoires. A TCR clonal expansion and chaos score per V-J combination was defined as the ratio of F50 clonal expansion to chaos observed in the TCRdist matrix. Welch's t-statistics and random forest were used to reduce features to 10 to 15 V-J combinations, which were fed into a naive Bayes classifier. The Morisita-Horn index was used to measure how similar the thyroid and blood repertoires were. TCRdb reprocessed the public reads (quality trimming at Q25 with fastp, clone calling with MiXCR) and kept in-frame beta chains. A single entry per CDR3 protein holds the most common genes and DNA from its merged rows. These V and J calls rely on TCRdb rather than the paper's analysis. The sample table holds hundreds of thousands of distinct CDR3 sequences, of which around 50% were seen once. The ten most abundant clones make up around 47% of the sample.

The V and J genes are TRBV29-1 and TRBJ2-7, with 9 bases in between that match TRBD1. This sequence was found in an adult man with Graves' ophthalmopathy. Sequencing was carried out using peripheral blood. The CDR3 region: CSVARTGGFNEQYF. The sequenced DNA is TGCAGCGTTGCCCGAACAGGGGGCTTCAATGAGCAGTACTTC.